The text below deals with one T cell receptor beta chain. Its antigen is unidentified. From germline, CDR1 is SGHRS and CDR2 YFSETQ. V was trimmed by 4 bases and J by 7 bases, leaving 6 bases between them. This CDR3 comprises 11 residues. Amplification of TCR beta used genomic DNA extracted from peripheral blood. TRB rearrangements spanning V, D and J were amplified using mixed TRB-A/B primers. TCRdb redid the calling of the multiplex PCR reads with MiXCR, one entry per CDR3 protein. The table lists roughly 4,100 distinct CDR3 sequences, under 30% of them singletons, with just over 14% in the top ten. This specimen comes from a study of T cell repertoires in aging, cancer and after chemotherapy. On the study more broadly: Six age groups, ranging from 30 or younger to 70 or older, included the donors. Paired samples before and after chemotherapy came from glioblastoma patients receiving temozolomide-based therapy. The full dataset contained several million TCR reads.

General study results and limits: The repertoire data cannot show anything about immunological memory following chemotherapy.

The chain is built from TRBV5-1 and TRBJ2-1; D remains ambiguous. This receptor was taken from a human donor with a solid tumor. The material sequenced was blood. As DNA, the CDR3 is TGCGCCAGCAGCCTCGAGAATGAGCAGTTCTTC. It yields the protein CASSLENEQFF. Combining the CDR3 with reference TRBV5-1 and TRBJ2-1 gives the whole variable domain KAGVTQTPRYLIKTRGQQVTLSCSPISGHRSVSWYQQTPGQGLQFLFEYFSETQRNKGNFPGRFSGRQFSNSRSEMNVSTLELGDSALYLCASSLENEQFFGPGTRLTVL.